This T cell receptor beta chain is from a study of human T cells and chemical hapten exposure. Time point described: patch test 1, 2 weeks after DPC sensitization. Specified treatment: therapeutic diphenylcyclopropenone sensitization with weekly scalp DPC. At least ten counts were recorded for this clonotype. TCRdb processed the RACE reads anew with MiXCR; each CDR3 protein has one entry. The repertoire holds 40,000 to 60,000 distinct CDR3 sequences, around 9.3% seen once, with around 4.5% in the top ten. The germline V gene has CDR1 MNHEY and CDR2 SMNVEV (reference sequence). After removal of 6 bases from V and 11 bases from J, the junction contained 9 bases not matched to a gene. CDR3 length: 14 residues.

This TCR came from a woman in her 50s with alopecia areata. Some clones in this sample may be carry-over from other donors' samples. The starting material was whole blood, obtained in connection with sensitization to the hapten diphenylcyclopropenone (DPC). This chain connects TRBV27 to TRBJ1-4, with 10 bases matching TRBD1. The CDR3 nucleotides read TGTGCCAGCAGAACCGGGACAGGGGTAGGCAAACTGTTTTTT. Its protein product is CASRTGTGVGKLFF. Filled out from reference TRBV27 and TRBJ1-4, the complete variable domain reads EAQVTQNPRYLITVTGKKLTVTCSQNMNHEYMSWYRQDPGLGLRQIYYSMNVEVTDKGDVPEGYKVSRKEKRNFPLILESPSPNQTSLYFCASRTGTGVGKLFFGSGTQLSVL.